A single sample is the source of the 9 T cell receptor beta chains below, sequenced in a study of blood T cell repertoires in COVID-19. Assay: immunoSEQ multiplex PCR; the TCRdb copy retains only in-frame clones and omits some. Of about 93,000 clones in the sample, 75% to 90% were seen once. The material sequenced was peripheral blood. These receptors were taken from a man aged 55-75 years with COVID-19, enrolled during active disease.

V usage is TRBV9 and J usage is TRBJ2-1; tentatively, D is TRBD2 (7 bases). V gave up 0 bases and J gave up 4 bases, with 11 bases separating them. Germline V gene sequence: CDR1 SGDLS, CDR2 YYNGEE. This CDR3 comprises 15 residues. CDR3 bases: TGTGCCAGCAGCGTAGAAGGGGGACTATACAATGAGCAGTTCTTC. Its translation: CASSVEGGLYNEQFF.

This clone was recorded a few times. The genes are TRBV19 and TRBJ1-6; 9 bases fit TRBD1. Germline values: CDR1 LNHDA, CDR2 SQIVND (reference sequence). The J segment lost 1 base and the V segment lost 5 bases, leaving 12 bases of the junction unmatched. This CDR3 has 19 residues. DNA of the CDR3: TGTGCCAGTAGTCCTAAAGTGGGGGACAGGGCATCCTATAATTCACCCCTCCACTTT. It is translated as CASSPKVGDRASYNSPLHF.

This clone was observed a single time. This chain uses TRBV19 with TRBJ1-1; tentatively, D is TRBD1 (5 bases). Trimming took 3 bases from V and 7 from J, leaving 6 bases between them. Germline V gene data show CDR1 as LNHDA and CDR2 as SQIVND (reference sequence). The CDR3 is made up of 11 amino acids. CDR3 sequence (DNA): TGTGCCAGTAGTATGGGGGGTGAAGCTTTCTTT. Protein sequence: CASSMGGEAFF.

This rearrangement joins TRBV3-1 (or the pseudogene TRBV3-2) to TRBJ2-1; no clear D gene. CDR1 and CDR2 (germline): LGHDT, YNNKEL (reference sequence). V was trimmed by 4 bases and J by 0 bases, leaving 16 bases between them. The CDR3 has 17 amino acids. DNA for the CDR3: TGTGCCAGCAGCCCCGATCCAAGCGCGAGCTCCTACAATGAGCAGTTCTTC. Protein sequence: CASSPDPSASSYNEQFF.

CDR3 nucleotides: TGCGCCAGCAGCCTCACGACAGGGAACACTGAAGCTTTCTTT. Its translation is CASSLTTGNTEAFF. The gene calls are TRBV5-1 and TRBJ1-1; D may be TRBD1 (6 bases). Trimming shortened V by 4 bases and J by 1 base, and 11 bases separated the two germline ends. This CDR3 has 14 residues. Per germline, CDR1 SGHRS and CDR2 YFSETQ.

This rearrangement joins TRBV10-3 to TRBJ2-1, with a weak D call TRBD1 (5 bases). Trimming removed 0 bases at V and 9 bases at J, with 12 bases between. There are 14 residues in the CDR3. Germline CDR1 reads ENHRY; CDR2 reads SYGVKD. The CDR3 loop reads CAISESFRVAEQFF. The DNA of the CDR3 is TGTGCCATCAGTGAGTCGTTCAGGGTCGCTGAGCAGTTCTTC.

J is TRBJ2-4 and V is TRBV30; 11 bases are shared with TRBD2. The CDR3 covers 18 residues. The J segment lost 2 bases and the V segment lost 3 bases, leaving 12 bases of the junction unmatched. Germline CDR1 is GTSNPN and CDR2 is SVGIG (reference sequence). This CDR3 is CAWSVSGRAWFTKNIQYF. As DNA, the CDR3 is TGTGCCTGGAGCGTTAGCGGGAGGGCCTGGTTTACCAAAAACATTCAGTACTTC.

The CDR3 nucleotides read TGTGCCAGCAGCGCCGGTCGGGACACTGAAGCTTTCTTT. It encodes CASSAGRDTEAFF. The V and J genes are TRBV2 and TRBJ1-1; unclear D gene. This CDR3 is 13 amino acids long. Trimming took off 6 bases at V and 3 bases at J, with 11 bases between the two ends. Germline CDR1 reads SNHLY; CDR2 reads FYNNEI.

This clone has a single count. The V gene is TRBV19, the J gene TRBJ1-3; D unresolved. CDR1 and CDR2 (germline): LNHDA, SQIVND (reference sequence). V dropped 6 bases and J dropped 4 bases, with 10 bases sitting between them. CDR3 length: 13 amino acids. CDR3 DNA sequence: TGTGCCAGTAGCGTTTCGGGAGGAAACACCATATATTTT. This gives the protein CASSVSGGNTIYF.